These 30 T cell receptor beta chains came from one sample sequenced in a study of vaccination and CD4 T cells after COVID-19. A single record per CDR3 protein comes from TCRdb applying MiXCR to the PCR reads. Among about 30,000 distinct CDR3 sequences listed, approximately 48% were seen once. This sample's time point: late sampling 161 to 241 days after vaccination in three convalescent patients. Sequencing used CD4+ T cells from blood, obtained about 7 months after SARS-CoV-2 vaccination. These receptors came from a human donor who had recovered from COVID-19.

This clonotype was seen a few times. The V call is TRBV20-1, the J call TRBJ1-5, with D possibly TRBD1 on 6 matching bases. This CDR3 is 13 amino acids long. Looked up from germline, CDR1 is DFQATT and CDR2 is SNEGSKA (reference sequence). The ends were cut back, 3 bases at V and 3 bases at J, with 9 bases in the middle. CDR3 region: CSARGDTNQPQHF. In DNA, the CDR3 is TGCAGTGCTAGGGGGGACACCAATCAGCCCCAGCATTTT.

The V call is TRBV6-1, the J call TRBJ1-2; D is undetermined. CDR1 MNHNS and CDR2 SASEGT come from the germline V gene. CDR3 length: 15 residues. Between the trimmed V and J ends, which lost 1 base and 0 bases, there was a span of 9 bases. The CDR3 DNA follows: TGTGCCAGCAGTGAAGTTAGAGCCACTAACTATGGCTACACCTTC. Translation gives CASSEVRATNYGYTF.

The rearrangement joins TRBV29-1 to TRBJ2-7; 7 nucleotides line up with TRBD2. Trimming at V came to 2 bases and at J to 3 bases, leaving 4 bases not matched to a gene. The CDR3 length is 13 residues. Germline V gene lookup returns CDR1 SQVTM and CDR2 ANQGSEA. CDR3 DNA: TGCAGCGTTGAAACCGGGGGGTTCTACGAGCAGTACTTC. Translated, it gives CSVETGGFYEQYF.

V and J are TRBV27 and TRBJ1-6; a possible D gene is TRBD1 (5 bases). From germline, CDR1 is MNHEY and CDR2 SMNVEV (reference sequence). V lost 5 bases and J 12 bases, leaving 20 bases between the germline ends. This CDR3 contains 15 residues. The CDR3 nucleotides read TGTGCCAGCAGTAGACGTACAGGTTCCGAAGGACCCCTCCACTTT. It yields the protein CASSRRTGSEGPLHF.

This clonotype was observed a handful of times. The chain recombines TRBV6-2 or TRBV6-3 with TRBJ2-7; D is unclear. The germline V gene encodes CDR1 MNHEY and CDR2 SVGEGT. Trimming took 1 base from V and 7 from J, leaving 8 bases between them. The CDR3 extends over 12 amino acids. The CDR3 nucleotides read TGTGCCAGCAGTTACTTAGCCCTTGAGCAGTACTTC. Protein: CASSYLALEQYF.

The rearrangement joins TRBV2 to TRBJ1-5; 7 nucleotides agree with TRBD1. Germline V lookup: CDR1 SNHLY, CDR2 FYNNEI. V shed 1 base and J 7 bases; nucleotides not matched to a gene: 7. The length of the CDR3 is 15 residues. The CDR3 sequence: CASSEDGQAHQPQHF. CDR3 nucleotide sequence: TGTGCCAGCAGTGAAGACGGACAGGCCCACCAGCCCCAGCATTTT. Variable domain in full (rest from reference TRBV2 and TRBJ1-5): EPEVTQTPSHQVTQMGQEVILRCVPISNHLYFYWYRQILGQKVEFLVSFYNNEISEKSEIFDDQFSVERPDGSNFTLKIRSTKLEDSAMYFCASSEDGQAHQPQHFGDGTRLSIL.

V gene TRBV20-1 combines with J gene TRBJ1-1, with TRBD1 identical over 7 bases. The CDR3 sequence is 15 residues long. With V trimmed by 0 bases and J by 5 bases, 9 bases remained unmatched. Germline values: CDR1 DFQATT, CDR2 SNEGSKA (reference sequence). CDR3 in amino acids: CSARDYRQGWTEAFF. The CDR3 nucleotides are TGCAGTGCTAGAGATTATCGACAGGGATGGACTGAAGCTTTCTTT.

Only a few counts were recorded for this clonotype. Here the CDR3 DNA reads TGCAGTGCTAGGGGGGGCATTAGCAATCAGCCCCAGCATTTT. Translating gives CSARGGISNQPQHF. The rearrangement uses TRBV20-1 and TRBJ1-5; a weak D match, TRBD1 (6 bases). The CDR3 covers 14 residues. V lost 3 bases, J lost 0 bases, and 9 bases lay in between. Germline V gene data show CDR1 as DFQATT and CDR2 as SNEGSKA (reference sequence).

DNA of the CDR3: TGCAGTGCTAGTTTCCAGGGGATCGCCGGCAGGGGGTTCAATGAGCAGTTCTTC. Amino acid sequence: CSASFQGIAGRGFNEQFF. The rearrangement joins TRBV20-1 to TRBJ2-1; 7 nucleotides match TRBD1. The V gene end was trimmed by 3 bases and the J gene end by 6 bases; junction bases not matched to a gene: 20. The CDR3 spans 18 residues. Germline V CDR1 and CDR2: DFQATT, SNEGSKA (reference sequence).

The rearrangement links TRBV27 to TRBJ1-5; the match to TRBD1 covers 8 bases. This CDR3 has 15 residues. V shed 6 bases, J shed 6 bases, and the junction held 10 bases outside the gene matches. Germline V gene data show CDR1 as MNHEY and CDR2 as SMNVEV (reference sequence). Here the CDR3 DNA reads TGTGCCAGCAGCCCCGGACAGGGTTTTATTCAGCCCCAGCATTTT. Protein product: CASSPGQGFIQPQHF.

The chain employs TRBV7-2 and TRBJ1-5; the match to TRBD1 covers 7 bases. Germline V gene data show CDR1 as SGHTA and CDR2 as FQGNSA. The CDR3 runs to 12 residues. V was pared by 5 bases and J by 9 bases, with 4 bases of the junction left unmatched. DNA of the CDR3: TGTGCCAGCAGCCCCCGACAGGGGCCCCAGCATTTT. Residues: CASSPRQGPQHF.

The rearrangement uses TRBV14 and TRBJ2-7; 7 positions match TRBD1. The CDR3 has 15 amino acids. The ends lost 2 bases at V and 4 bases at J; junction bases unmatched: 8. The V gene's germline CDR1 is SGHDN and CDR2 FVKESK. CDR3 protein: CASSQSTGEPYEQYF. In DNA, the CDR3 is TGTGCCAGCAGCCAATCAACAGGGGAGCCTTACGAGCAGTACTTC.

This clonotype was observed a handful of times. The chain carries TRBV20-1 and TRBJ2-7; D gene uncertain. Trimming stripped 2 bases from V and 1 base from J, with 12 bases between. Germline V gives CDR1 DFQATT, CDR2 SNEGSKA (reference sequence). The CDR3 has 14 amino acids. This chain's CDR3 is CSARSRWSSYEQYF. The DNA for the CDR3 is TGCAGTGCTAGATCAAGATGGAGTTCCTACGAGCAGTACTTC.

V usage is TRBV2 and J usage is TRBJ2-7; 10 bases map to TRBD2. The CDR3 sequence is 15 residues long. Losses at the gene ends were 3 bases for V and 7 bases for J; bases not matched to a gene: 9. Germline V lookup: CDR1 SNHLY, CDR2 FYNNEI. CDR3 sequence (DNA): TGTGCCAGCAGTGATAGAGCGGGAGGGCCGGGGGAGCAGTACTTC. It yields the protein CASSDRAGGPGEQYF.

This clonotype was recorded only once. The chain links TRBV7-3 to TRBJ2-5; TRBD2 matches at 7 bases. V dropped 5 bases and J dropped 5; count of bases not matched to a gene: 11. CDR1 is SGHTA, CDR2 FQGTGA, per germline. The CDR3 runs 15 residues. The CDR3 nucleotides are TGTGCCAGCAGCCAGAGCGGGATTGTGGGGGAGACCCAGTACTTC. Translating gives CASSQSGIVGETQYF. The full variable domain, completed using reference TRBV7-3 and TRBJ2-5, is GAGVSQTPSNKVTEKGKYVELRCDPISGHTALYWYRQSLGQGPEFLIYFQGTGAADDSGLPNDRFFAVRPEGSVSTLKIQRTERGDSAVYLCASSQSGIVGETQYFGPGTRLLVL.

This clonotype was counted only a few times. The V and J genes are TRBV7-2 and TRBJ2-5; D not resolved. Germline CDR1 SGHTA, CDR2 FQGNSA. There are 11 residues in the CDR3. Trimming left V 3 bases short and J 1 base short, with 0 bases between. In nucleotides, the CDR3 is TGTGCCAGCAGCTTCCAAGAGACCCAGTACTTC. Translated: CASSFQETQYF.

The chain has TRBV20-1 and TRBJ2-1, with 8 nucleotides matching TRBD2. The germline gives CDR1 DFQATT, CDR2 SNEGSKA (reference sequence). There are 16 residues in the CDR3. J gave up 10 bases and V 2 bases, and 16 bases lay outside the gene matches. The CDR3: CSARNSMGLEIREQFF. The CDR3 DNA follows: TGCAGTGCTAGAAACTCCATGGGACTAGAAATCCGAGAGCAGTTCTTC.

The chain has TRBV7-3 and TRBJ2-1, with 11 bases that match TRBD2. Germline V gene data show CDR1 as SGHTA and CDR2 as FQGTGA. V lost 5 bases to trimming and J lost 7 bases; unmatched junction nucleotides: 4. The CDR3 is 14 amino acids. The CDR3 is CASSPGLAANEQFF. DNA for the CDR3: TGTGCCAGCAGCCCGGGACTAGCGGCAAATGAGCAGTTCTTC. Drawing the rest from reference TRBV7-3 and TRBJ2-1, the complete variable domain is GAGVSQTPSNKVTEKGKYVELRCDPISGHTALYWYRQSLGQGPEFLIYFQGTGAADDSGLPNDRFFAVRPEGSVSTLKIQRTERGDSAVYLCASSPGLAANEQFFGPGTRLTVL.

This chain uses TRBV20-1 with TRBJ1-6; 7 bases agree with TRBD1. Losses at the gene ends were 3 bases for V and 8 bases for J; bases not matched to a gene: 1. CDR1 is DFQATT, CDR2 SNEGSKA, per germline (reference sequence). The CDR3 loop spans 12 amino acids. DNA for the CDR3: TGCAGTGCTAGCACAGGGGATTCACCCCTCCACTTT. Protein product: CSASTGDSPLHF.

The V gene is TRBV2, the J gene TRBJ2-7, with no clear D. V shed 7 bases and J shed 1 base, with 11 bases lying between them. Germline values: CDR1 SNHLY, CDR2 FYNNEI. This CDR3 has 13 residues. The CDR3 DNA is TGTGCCAGCACCGAAAGCACTTCCTACGAGCAGTACTTC. Protein: CASTESTSYEQYF.

The chain links TRBV6-1 to TRBJ2-7; tentatively, D is TRBD1 (6 bases). V was cut by 3 bases and J by 5 bases, with 17 bases left in between. The CDR3 consists of 15 residues. Germline CDR1 is MNHNS and CDR2 is SASEGT. DNA for the CDR3: TGTGCCAGCAGTGACCCAGACAGGAGAGGGGACGAGCAGTACTTC. Protein sequence: CASSDPDRRGDEQYF.

The chain combines TRBV7-3 with TRBJ2-3; 8 nucleotides line up with TRBD2. The J segment lost 6 bases and the V segment lost 1 base, leaving 3 bases of the junction unmatched. Germline V gene lookup returns CDR1 SGHTA and CDR2 FQGTGA. This CDR3 is 14 amino acids long. CDR3: CASSLSGLADTQYF. The CDR3 region has the DNA TGTGCCAGCAGCTTAAGTGGACTAGCTGATACGCAGTATTTT.

The chain is built from TRBV20-1 and TRBJ2-1, with D hard to call. The germline CDR1 and CDR2 sequences are DFQATT and SNEGSKA (reference sequence). The CDR3 loop spans 12 amino acids. The V end lost 5 bases, the J end lost 10 bases, and 15 bases lay between the germline ends. DNA of the CDR3: TGCAGTGCTGGTACTCCCGCCGACGAGCAGTTCTTC. It yields the protein CSAGTPADEQFF.

The chain recombines TRBV10-3 with TRBJ1-1; TRBD1 might be the D (5 bases). Per the germline V gene, CDR1 is ENHRY and CDR2 is SYGVKD. The CDR3 covers 17 residues. V was trimmed by 0 bases and J by 3 bases, leaving 17 bases between them. Written as DNA, the CDR3 is TGTGCCATCAGTGAGTCGATTCGGGGGGGAGGTGACACTGAAGCTTTCTTT. It codes for CAISESIRGGGDTEAFF.

The chain recombines TRBV6-1 with TRBJ1-1; 7 nucleotides match TRBD1. CDR1 MNHNS and CDR2 SASEGT come from the germline V gene. The CDR3 loop spans 14 amino acids. V lost 10 bases and J lost 4; bases outside the gene matches: 12. This chain's CDR3 is CATSIRGQGTEAFF. The CDR3 nucleotides are TGTGCCACCTCAATAAGGGGGCAGGGCACTGAAGCTTTCTTT.

This chain connects TRBV5-1 to TRBJ2-7; D gene ambiguous. Germline V lookup: CDR1 SGHRS, CDR2 YFSETQ. The ends were cut back, 4 bases at V and 0 bases at J, with 11 bases in the middle. The CDR3 has 14 amino acids. The DNA for the CDR3 is TGCGCCAGCAGCCCAGTAGAGGACTCCTACGAGCAGTACTTC. Its protein is CASSPVEDSYEQYF.

This clonotype was counted between two and nine times. This chain joins TRBV6-1 and TRBJ2-5; 13 bases are a match to TRBD2. The CDR3 totals 17 residues. V shed 7 bases and J 0 bases; nucleotides not matched to a gene: 8. Looked up from germline, CDR1 is MNHNS and CDR2 is SASEGT. CDR3 region: CASNEATSGGYQETQYF. DNA of the CDR3: TGTGCCAGCAACGAAGCGACTAGCGGGGGGTACCAAGAGACCCAGTACTTC.

V usage is TRBV2 and J usage is TRBJ2-5; no definite D call. V was clipped by 6 bases and J by 2 bases, with 10 bases between them. The CDR3 consists of 13 residues. Germline V lookup: CDR1 SNHLY, CDR2 FYNNEI. The CDR3 DNA reads as TGTGCCAGCAGCGGCCGTAGGCAAGAGACCCAGTACTTC. This translates into CASSGRRQETQYF. The complete variable domain, with remaining parts taken from reference TRBV2 and TRBJ2-5, reads EPEVTQTPSHQVTQMGQEVILRCVPISNHLYFYWYRQILGQKVEFLVSFYNNEISEKSEIFDDQFSVERPDGSNFTLKIRSTKLEDSAMYFCASSGRRQETQYFGPGTRLLVL.

CDR3 protein: CASSYGSGDINTEAFF. CDR3 nucleotides: TGTGCCAGCAGTTACGGGAGCGGGGACATCAACACTGAAGCTTTCTTT. V usage is TRBV6-5 and J usage is TRBJ1-1; D possibly corresponds to TRBD1 (6 bases). This CDR3 comprises 16 residues. CDR1 and CDR2 from the germline V gene are MNHEY and SVGAGI. Trimming stripped 2 bases from V and 2 bases from J, with 15 bases between.

The V call is TRBV27, the J call TRBJ2-5, with 10 positions matching TRBD2. V gave up 4 bases and J gave up 4 bases; unmatched junction bases: 3. CDR3 length: 14 amino acids. Germline V lookup: CDR1 MNHEY, CDR2 SMNVEV (reference sequence). The CDR3 nucleotides read TGTGCCAGCAGTTCGCTAGCGGGAGTAGAGACCCAGTACTTC. Translating gives CASSSLAGVETQYF.